The clone carrying this T cell receptor (beta chain) was detected once. Antigen: not known. The authors sequenced TCR beta from blood CD8+ and CD4+ T cells. Both CD4+ and CD8+ T cells were negatively isolated, and TEMRA cells underwent FACS enrichment. The V gene lost 6 bases and the J gene lost 8 bases, with 12 bases spanning the gap. There are 11 residues in the CDR3. Germline-derived CDR1 and CDR2 are SQVTM and ANQGSEA. This entry is derived from a study of CD8 T cells in Susac syndrome. Study-wide points: By the study's own acknowledgment, its TCR sequencing and HLA analysis included relatively few individuals.

RNA amounts of about 0.5 to 1 ug underwent reverse transcription with random hexamers. By means of immunoSEQ multiplex PCR, TCR beta CDR3 spanning 54 Vbeta and 13 Jbeta underwent amplification. From the immunoSEQ multiplex PCR reads, TCRdb called clonotypes with MiXCR, one entry per CDR3 protein. This sample has approximately 110,000 distinct CDR3 sequences, with approximately 93% found just once. Material for sequencing was CD8+ T cells from PBMCs. This TCR was sampled from a human donor with multiple sclerosis. The chain recombines TRBV29-1 with TRBJ2-3; tentatively, D is TRBD1 (5 bases). The CDR3 here is CSVARGATQYF. CDR3 nucleotides: TGCAGCGTGGCTAGGGGCGCTACGCAGTATTTT.